Each of the 29 T cell receptor beta chains below was sequenced from the same sample in a study of neurological immune-mediated disorders. TCRdb used MiXCR to reprocess the 5' RACE reads, holding one entry per CDR3 protein. The sample includes more than 45,000 distinct CDR3 sequences, roughly 3.5% of them seen just once. Sequencing was performed on PBMCs. The receptors shown here come from a man aged 25-45 years with multiple sclerosis.

This clonotype showed up just a few times. The genes are TRBV7-2 and TRBJ2-3; TRBD1 aligns across 7 bases. Looked up from germline, CDR1 is SGHTA and CDR2 is FQGNSA. With 3 bases clipped from V and 2 bases from J, the junction kept 11 bases outside the gene matches. This CDR3 is built from 17 residues. The CDR3 protein is CASSFSSGQTSTDTQYF. CDR3 nucleotide sequence: TGTGCCAGCAGCTTTAGTTCGGGACAGACCTCCACAGATACGCAGTATTTT.

This chain uses TRBV19 with TRBJ1-1; the D gene is possibly TRBD1 (5 bases). V was trimmed by 3 bases and J by 2 bases, leaving 10 bases between them. The germline V gene has CDR1 LNHDA and CDR2 SQIVND (reference sequence). The CDR3 contains 14 residues. The CDR3 DNA is TGTGCCAGTAGTATCGGACACGTTAACACTGAAGCTTTCTTT. This encodes CASSIGHVNTEAFF.

Ten or more counts support this clonotype. The chain combines TRBV9 with TRBJ2-7; the D is unclear. The CDR3 covers 14 residues. V shed 0 bases and J shed 2 bases, with 9 bases lying between them. CDR1 is SGDLS, CDR2 YYNGEE, per germline. The DNA for the CDR3 is TGTGCCAGCAGCGTAGGGACGGCGCCCTACGAGCAGTACTTC. Encoded protein: CASSVGTAPYEQYF. Full variable domain (remainder filled in from reference TRBV9 and TRBJ2-7): DSGVTQTPKHLITATGQRVTLRCSPRSGDLSVYWYQQSLDQGLQFLIQYYNGEERAKGNILERFSAQQFPDLHSELNLSSLELGDSALYFCASSVGTAPYEQYFGPGTRLTVT.

In its sample, this clonotype was seen many times. The V and J genes are TRBV20-1 and TRBJ2-1; no firm D call. Germline V gene sequence: CDR1 DFQATT, CDR2 SNEGSKA (reference sequence). CDR3 length: 13 residues. The V end was cut by 3 bases, the J end by 0 bases, with 6 bases between. The CDR3 DNA reads as TGCAGTGCTAGTGGCAGCTCCTACAATGAGCAGTTCTTC. Its translation: CSASGSSYNEQFF.

At least ten counts were recorded for this clonotype. V gene TRBV3-1 combines with J gene TRBJ2-5; the match to TRBD1 covers 8 bases. Germline V gene lookup returns CDR1 LGHDT and CDR2 YNNKEL (reference sequence). V dropped 7 bases and J dropped 2; count of bases not matched to a gene: 9. There are 15 residues in the CDR3. In DNA form, the CDR3 reads TGTGCCAGCATACCGGGACAGGACATACAAGAGACCCAGTACTTC. Protein sequence: CASIPGQDIQETQYF.

The sample holds many counts of this clonotype. The chain employs TRBV5-1 and TRBJ2-2, with 8 bases matching TRBD2. The CDR3 spans 18 residues. CDR1 SGHRS and CDR2 YFSETQ come from the germline V gene. V trimming: 0 bases; J trimming: 1 base; junction bases outside the gene matches: 8. CDR3 bases: TGCGCCAGCAGCTTGGGAGGGCATAGCGGGATGAACACCGGGGAGCTGTTTTTT. This translates into CASSLGGHSGMNTGELFF.

The sample holds a few counts of this clonotype. J is TRBJ2-3 and V is TRBV7-9; maybe TRBD2 (5 bases). This CDR3 comprises 18 residues. Germline V lookup: CDR1 SEHNR, CDR2 FQNEAQ (reference sequence). V was cut by 4 bases and J by 3 bases, with 23 bases left in between. As DNA, the CDR3 is TGTGCCAGCAGCTCGCGGAGGAACGTCCCCGGTAGAACAGATACGCAGTATTTT. Its translation is CASSSRRNVPGRTDTQYF.

This rearrangement joins TRBV9 to TRBJ2-1; weak D call: TRBD2 (7 bases). V shed 2 bases and J shed 4 bases, with 16 bases lying between them. The CDR3 runs 16 residues. In germline, CDR1 is SGDLS, CDR2 YYNGEE. The CDR3 DNA follows: TGTGCCAGCAGCGTTATTGGGGGGGGCCTTTACAATGAGCAGTTCTTC. Translated: CASSVIGGGLYNEQFF. Variable domain in full (rest from reference TRBV9 and TRBJ2-1): DSGVTQTPKHLITATGQRVTLRCSPRSGDLSVYWYQQSLDQGLQFLIQYYNGEERAKGNILERFSAQQFPDLHSELNLSSLELGDSALYFCASSVIGGGLYNEQFFGPGTRLTVL.

The sample holds many counts of this clonotype. The V gene is TRBV12-3 or TRBV12-4, the J gene TRBJ1-2; 10 bases are a match to TRBD1. The CDR3 covers 14 residues. V dropped 6 bases and J dropped 7; count of bases not matched to a gene: 8. The CDR3 protein is CASSPRGTGVGYTF. The CDR3 bases are TGTGCCAGCAGCCCACGAGGGACAGGGGTTGGCTACACCTTC.

This clonotype came up many times. This chain uses TRBV12-3 or TRBV12-4 with TRBJ1-1; D may be TRBD1 (6 bases). V lost 3 bases and J 0 bases, leaving 8 bases between the germline ends. This CDR3 is 14 amino acids long. Here the CDR3 DNA reads TGTGCCAGCAGTTTTGGGGGGCTGAACACTGAAGCTTTCTTT. It encodes CASSFGGLNTEAFF.

In this sample, this clonotype turned up many times. V and J are TRBV5-1 and TRBJ2-2; 7 nucleotides align to TRBD2. The CDR3 extends over 15 amino acids. Germline V gives CDR1 SGHRS, CDR2 YFSETQ. Trimming removed 0 bases from V and 6 bases from J; junction bases left unmatched: 5. CDR3 sequence: CASSLVQGGAGELFF. The CDR3 nucleotides are TGCGCCAGCAGCTTGGTCCAGGGAGGGGCCGGGGAGCTGTTTTTT.

The table lists this clonotype with a few counts. A junction end diverges from the germline sequence, so it may reflect a read error. The V call is TRBV5-6, the J call TRBJ1-5, with 9 bases aligning to TRBD1. CDR3 size: 15 residues. Looked up from germline, CDR1 is SGHDT and CDR2 is YYEEEE. Here the CDR3 reads CASSLATGGGQPQNF. CDR3 coding DNA: TGTGCCAGCAGCTTGGCCACAGGGGGCGGTCAGCCCCAGAATTTT.

This clonotype appeared many times. J is TRBJ1-1 and V is TRBV29-1; the D is unclear. This CDR3 region has 11 residues. The ends were cut back, 7 bases at V and 1 base at J, with 7 bases in the middle. The germline CDR1 and CDR2 sequences are SQVTM and ANQGSEA. The CDR3 loop is CSANWNTEAFF. The CDR3 DNA is TGCAGCGCCAATTGGAACACTGAAGCTTTCTTT.

The rearrangement joins TRBV5-1 to TRBJ2-1; D not certain. Trimming pared 0 bases from V and 8 bases from J, leaving 9 bases between. The CDR3 has 13 residues. Germline V gene data show CDR1 as SGHRS and CDR2 as YFSETQ. The CDR3 loop is CASSLGSLDEQFF. For the CDR3, the DNA is TGCGCCAGCAGCTTGGGCTCCTTGGATGAGCAGTTCTTC.

The table lists this clonotype with many counts. This chain uses TRBV7-8 with TRBJ2-3; 8 bases fit TRBD2. The germline CDR1 and CDR2 sequences are SGHVS and FQNEAQ. CDR3 size: 16 residues. Losses at the gene ends were 1 base for V and 2 bases for J; bases not matched to a gene: 5. The CDR3 sequence is CASSLGGLEFTDTQYF. DNA for the CDR3: TGTGCCAGCAGCTTAGGGGGACTAGAATTCACAGATACGCAGTATTTT.

This clonotype was seen repeatedly, ten times or more. The chain is built from TRBV15 and TRBJ2-7; 8 bases line up with TRBD2. V dropped 4 bases and J dropped 5; count of bases not matched to a gene: 13. Germline V gene sequence: CDR1 LNHNV, CDR2 YYDKDF (reference sequence). The CDR3 is made up of 16 amino acids. As DNA, the CDR3 is TGTGCCACCAGCACGCCGGGAGGGGCCCCGGTGAACGAGCAGTACTTC. Protein sequence: CATSTPGGAPVNEQYF.

This clonotype was detected ten times or more. This sequence joins TRBV3-1 and TRBJ1-1; D gene unclear. V was cut by 2 bases and J by 4 bases, with 17 bases left in between. CDR3 size: 16 residues. Per the germline V gene, CDR1 is LGHDT and CDR2 is YNNKEL (reference sequence). CDR3 nucleotides: TGTGCCAGCAGCCAAACGCTTAGGGCCCCCAGCACTGAAGCTTTCTTT. Its translation is CASSQTLRAPSTEAFF.

This clonotype has a count of ten or more. This sequence joins TRBV20-1 and TRBJ2-7; a possible D gene is TRBD1 (6 bases). CDR1 is DFQATT and CDR2 is SNEGSKA in the germline V gene (reference sequence). V was pared by 8 bases and J by 1 base, with 15 bases between. The CDR3 is made up of 13 amino acids. CDR3 nucleotide sequence: TGCAGTTACCGGGACACAATATCCTACGAGCAGTACTTC. It encodes CSYRDTISYEQYF.

This clonotype occurred a few times. The chain uses TRBV25-1 and TRBJ2-1; TRBD2 matches at 16 bases. Germline CDR1 reads MGHDK; CDR2 reads SYGVNS. The J segment lost 9 bases and the V segment lost 5 bases, leaving 13 bases of the junction unmatched. The CDR3 is made up of 18 amino acids. The CDR3 region is CASSTTPGLAGGPFEQFF. For the CDR3, the DNA is TGTGCCAGCAGTACAACCCCGGGACTAGCGGGGGGGCCTTTTGAGCAGTTCTTC. The variable domain in full, completed from reference TRBV25-1 and TRBJ2-1, reads EADIYQTPRYLVIGTGKKITLECSQTMGHDKMYWYQQDPGMELHLIHYSYGVNSTEKGDLSSESTVSRIRTEHFPLTLESARPSHTSQYLCASSTTPGLAGGPFEQFFGPGTRLTVL.

This clonotype was picked up many times. The J gene is TRBJ1-5, the V gene TRBV12-3 or TRBV12-4, with 8 bases lining up with TRBD1. The V segment lost 5 bases and the J segment 8 bases; nucleotides outside the gene matches: 2. This CDR3 region has 12 residues. In DNA, the CDR3 is TGTGCCAGCAGTAGACAGGGGAAGCCCCAGCATTTT. It specifies CASSRQGKPQHF.

There are many counts of this clonotype. V and J are TRBV3-1 and TRBJ2-7; the D is unclear. V was trimmed by 0 bases and J by 3 bases, leaving 3 bases between them. The CDR3 spans 12 residues. Germline V gene sequence: CDR1 LGHDT, CDR2 YNNKEL (reference sequence). The CDR3 DNA reads as TGTGCCAGCAGCCAAGAACGCTACGAGCAGTACTTC. Amino acid sequence: CASSQERYEQYF.

This clonotype was recorded many times. The chain has TRBV7-9 and TRBJ2-5; D may correspond to TRBD1 or TRBD2 (5 bases each). The V end lost 2 bases, the J end lost 2 bases, and 15 bases lay between the germline ends. CDR3 length: 16 amino acids. Germline CDR1 SEHNR, CDR2 FQNEAQ (reference sequence). CDR3 DNA sequence: TGTGCCAGCAGCTTAATTCAGGGACGCCCACAAGAGACCCAGTACTTC. It codes for CASSLIQGRPQETQYF.

This clonotype was detected many times. The chain joins TRBV9 to TRBJ2-7; 10 positions agree with TRBD1. The CDR3 extends over 12 amino acids. J was trimmed by 6 bases and V by 4 bases; bases with no gene match: 1. Germline V gives CDR1 SGDLS, CDR2 YYNGEE. The CDR3 region is CASSRDRGEQYF. DNA of the CDR3: TGTGCCAGCAGCCGGGACAGGGGCGAGCAGTACTTC.

In this sample, this clonotype turned up many times. The chain joins TRBV20-1 to TRBJ2-5, with 13 bases identical to TRBD2. Per germline, CDR1 DFQATT and CDR2 SNEGSKA (reference sequence). The V and J ends lost 0 bases and 5 bases, in that order; junction bases with no gene match: 9. This CDR3 has 17 amino acids. The CDR3 sequence: CSARDVTSGGFRETQYF. The CDR3 nucleotides are TGCAGTGCTAGAGACGTGACTAGCGGGGGGTTTCGCGAGACCCAGTACTTC.

This chain links TRBV6-2 or TRBV6-3 with TRBJ2-7; 15 positions match TRBD2. Looked up from germline, CDR1 is MNHEY and CDR2 is SVGEGT. J lost 7 bases, V lost 4 bases, and 8 bases had no gene match. The CDR3 sequence is 16 residues long. The CDR3 DNA follows: TGTGCCAGCAGTTCCGGGACTAGCGGGAGGCGTTATGAGCAGTACTTC. This gives the protein CASSSGTSGRRYEQYF.

This clonotype was detected many times. This rearrangement joins TRBV2 to TRBJ2-2; 7 bases agree with TRBD2. V shed 4 bases, J shed 7 bases, and the junction held 3 bases outside the gene matches. This CDR3 has 13 residues. CDR1 SNHLY and CDR2 FYNNEI come from the germline V gene. As DNA, the CDR3 is TGTGCCAGCAGTGTTCTAGCGGTCGGGGAGCTGTTTTTT. As protein: CASSVLAVGELFF.

This clonotype was picked up many times. The chain joins TRBV18 to TRBJ1-5, with D unclear. The V and J ends lost 3 bases and 1 base respectively, with 7 bases between them. The CDR3 covers 14 residues. Germline CDR1 and CDR2: KGHSH and LQKENI. CDR3 residues: CASSPEGSNQPQHF. CDR3 nucleotides: TGTGCCAGCTCACCGGAGGGAAGCAATCAGCCCCAGCATTTT.

This clonotype was observed many times. The chain carries TRBV6-5 and TRBJ2-2; D is ambiguous. The CDR3 has 13 amino acids. V lost 0 bases and J 6 bases, leaving 5 bases between the germline ends. Looked up from germline, CDR1 is MNHEY and CDR2 is SVGAGI. The CDR3 coding sequence is TGTGCCAGCAGTTACTCGAGTGCCGGGGAGCTGTTTTTT. This codes for CASSYSSAGELFF.

This clonotype was found a few times. One end of the junction varies from germline; a read error may be responsible. The chain uses TRBV20-1 and TRBJ1-6; tentatively, D is TRBD1 (5 bases). The CDR3 has 15 amino acids. Germline assignment: CDR1 DFQATT and CDR2 SNEGSKA (reference sequence). This CDR3 reads CSARDTKGFNSPLNF. As DNA, the CDR3 is TGCAGTGCTAGAGATACTAAGGGGTTTAATTCACCCCTCAACTTT.